This T cell receptor beta chain derives from a study of blood T cell repertoires in COVID-19. Study overall: The study drew acute and convalescent COVID-19 samples from the United States, Italy and Spain. The analysed material was cDNA or gDNA that came from T cells, B-cell-depleted T cells, or PBMCs.

This CDR3 contains 14 residues. Germline CDR1 reads SGHNT; CDR2 reads YENEEA. V lost 0 bases, J lost 7 bases, and 2 bases stayed unmatched. Methods used by the authors: It was from reference gene primer amplification that nucleated cell counts were estimated. The method was immunoSEQ multiplex PCR; TCRdb's version includes in-frame clones alone and lacks a portion of them. V and J calls and clone size are given by that table; D and trimming were obtained from the DNA. Here the sample spans tens of thousands of clones, under 80% being singletons. This receptor was obtained from a woman older than 75 with active or convalescent COVID-19. The chain uses TRBV11-3 and TRBJ2-2, with TRBD2 identical over 7 bases. Material for sequencing was peripheral blood. The CDR3 region is CASSLDGGSGELFF. Here the CDR3 DNA reads TGTGCCAGCAGCTTAGATGGCGGGAGCGGGGAGCTGTTTTTT.